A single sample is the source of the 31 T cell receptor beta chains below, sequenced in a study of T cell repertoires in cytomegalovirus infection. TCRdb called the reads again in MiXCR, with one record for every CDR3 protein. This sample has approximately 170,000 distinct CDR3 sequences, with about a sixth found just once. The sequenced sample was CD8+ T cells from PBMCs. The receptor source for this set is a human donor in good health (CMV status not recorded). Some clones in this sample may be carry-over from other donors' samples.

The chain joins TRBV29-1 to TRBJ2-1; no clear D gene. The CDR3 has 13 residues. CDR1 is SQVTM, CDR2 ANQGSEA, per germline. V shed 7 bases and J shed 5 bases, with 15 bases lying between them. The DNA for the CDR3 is TGCAGCGCCGACAACCTTGTGGACAATGAGCAGTTCTTC. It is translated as CSADNLVDNEQFF.

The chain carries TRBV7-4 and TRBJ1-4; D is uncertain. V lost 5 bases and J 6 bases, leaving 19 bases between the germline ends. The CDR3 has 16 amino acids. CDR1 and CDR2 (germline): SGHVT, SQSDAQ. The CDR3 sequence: CASSPPGSWRDEKLFF. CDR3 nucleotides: TGTGCCAGCAGCCCTCCCGGCTCGTGGCGGGATGAAAAACTGTTTTTT.

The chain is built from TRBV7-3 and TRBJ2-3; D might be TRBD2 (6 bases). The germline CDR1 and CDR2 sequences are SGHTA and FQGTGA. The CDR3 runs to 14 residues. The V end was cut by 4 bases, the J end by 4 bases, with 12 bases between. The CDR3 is CASSSEWGADTQYF. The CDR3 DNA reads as TGTGCCAGCAGCTCGGAATGGGGGGCAGATACGCAGTATTTT.

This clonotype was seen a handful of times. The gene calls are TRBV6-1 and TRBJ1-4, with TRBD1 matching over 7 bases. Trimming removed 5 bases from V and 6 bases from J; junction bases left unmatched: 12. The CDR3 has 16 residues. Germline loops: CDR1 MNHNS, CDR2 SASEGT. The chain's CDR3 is CASSSPRQGGDEKLFF. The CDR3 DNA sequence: TGTGCCAGCAGTTCCCCCAGACAGGGTGGGGATGAAAAACTGTTTTTT.

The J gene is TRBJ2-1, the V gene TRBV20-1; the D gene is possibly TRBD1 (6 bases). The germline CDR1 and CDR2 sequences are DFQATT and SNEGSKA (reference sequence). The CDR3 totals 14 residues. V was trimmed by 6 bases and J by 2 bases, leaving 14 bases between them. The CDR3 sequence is CSAGQTGAYNEQFF. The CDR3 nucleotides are TGCAGTGCGGGCCAGACAGGCGCCTACAATGAGCAGTTCTTC.

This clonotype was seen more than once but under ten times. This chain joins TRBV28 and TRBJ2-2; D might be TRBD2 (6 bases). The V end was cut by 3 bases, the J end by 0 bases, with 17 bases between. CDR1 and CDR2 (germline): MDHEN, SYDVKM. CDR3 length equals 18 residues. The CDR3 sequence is CASSLVAVQSANTGELFF. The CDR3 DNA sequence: TGTGCCAGCAGTTTGGTAGCGGTTCAATCAGCGAACACCGGGGAGCTGTTTTTT.

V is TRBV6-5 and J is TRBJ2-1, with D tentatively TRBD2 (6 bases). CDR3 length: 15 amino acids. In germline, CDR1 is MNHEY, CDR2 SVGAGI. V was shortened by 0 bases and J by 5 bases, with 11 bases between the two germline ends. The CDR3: CASSYSSVADNEQFF. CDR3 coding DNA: TGTGCCAGCAGTTACTCGTCCGTAGCGGACAATGAGCAGTTCTTC.

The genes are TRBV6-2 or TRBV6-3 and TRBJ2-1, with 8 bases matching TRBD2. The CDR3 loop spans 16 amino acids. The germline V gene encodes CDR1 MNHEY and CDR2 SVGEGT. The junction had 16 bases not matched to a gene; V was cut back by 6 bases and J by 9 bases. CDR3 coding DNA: TGTGCCAGCAGCCACCGGTCCGGGAGGGCCCAACTTGAGCAGTTCTTC. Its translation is CASSHRSGRAQLEQFF.

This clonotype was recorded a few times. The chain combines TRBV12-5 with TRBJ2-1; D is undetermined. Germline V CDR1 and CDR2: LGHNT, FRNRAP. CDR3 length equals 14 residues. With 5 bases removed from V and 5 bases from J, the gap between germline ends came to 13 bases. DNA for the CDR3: TGTGCTAGTGGTCCGGACCGCTACGACAATGAGCAGTTCTTC. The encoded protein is CASGPDRYDNEQFF.

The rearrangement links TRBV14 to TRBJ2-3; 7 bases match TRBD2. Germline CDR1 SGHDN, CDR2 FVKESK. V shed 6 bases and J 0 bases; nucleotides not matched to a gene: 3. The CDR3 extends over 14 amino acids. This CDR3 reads CASRSSGSTDTQYF. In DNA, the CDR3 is TGTGCCAGCAGGTCTAGCGGAAGCACAGATACGCAGTATTTT.

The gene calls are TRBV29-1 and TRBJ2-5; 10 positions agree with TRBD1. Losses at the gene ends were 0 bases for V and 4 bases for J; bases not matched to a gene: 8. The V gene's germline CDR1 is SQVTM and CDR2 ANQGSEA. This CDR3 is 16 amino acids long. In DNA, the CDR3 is TGCAGCGTTGAAGATCCGGGACAGGGGATAGGAGAGACCCAGTACTTC. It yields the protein CSVEDPGQGIGETQYF.

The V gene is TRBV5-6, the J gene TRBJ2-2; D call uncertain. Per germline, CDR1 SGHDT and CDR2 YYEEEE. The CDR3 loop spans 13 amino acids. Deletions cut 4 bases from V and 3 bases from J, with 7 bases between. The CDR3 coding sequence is TGTGCCAGCAGCCTGACCCACACCGGGGAGCTGTTTTTT. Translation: CASSLTHTGELFF. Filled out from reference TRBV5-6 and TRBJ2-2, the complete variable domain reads DAGVTQSPTHLIKTRGQQVTLRCSPKSGHDTVSWYQQALGQGPQFIFQYYEEEERQRGNFPDRFSGHQFPNYSSELNVNALLLGDSALYLCASSLTHTGELFFGEGSRLTVL.

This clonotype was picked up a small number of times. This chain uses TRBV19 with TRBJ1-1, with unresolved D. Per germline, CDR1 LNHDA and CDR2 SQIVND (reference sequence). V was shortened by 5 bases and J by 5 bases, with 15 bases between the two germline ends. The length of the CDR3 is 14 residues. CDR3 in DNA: TGTGCCAGTAGTGCCCACCCGGGAGGGACTGAAGCTTTCTTT. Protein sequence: CASSAHPGGTEAFF.

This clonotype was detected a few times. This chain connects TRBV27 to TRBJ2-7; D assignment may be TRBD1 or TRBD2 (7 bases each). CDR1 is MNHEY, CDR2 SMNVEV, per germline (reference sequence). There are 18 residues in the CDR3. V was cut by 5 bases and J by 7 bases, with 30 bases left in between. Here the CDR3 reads CASSPLISGRGGFREQYF. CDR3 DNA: TGTGCCAGCAGTCCCCTAATTTCCGGCAGGGGGGGGTTTCGGGAGCAGTACTTC.

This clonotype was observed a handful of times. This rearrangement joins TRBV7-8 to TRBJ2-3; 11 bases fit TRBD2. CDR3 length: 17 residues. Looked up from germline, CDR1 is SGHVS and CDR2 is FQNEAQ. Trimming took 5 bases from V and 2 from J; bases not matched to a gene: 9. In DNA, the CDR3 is TGTGCCAGCAGCCCAAGGGGGACTAGCGGTTTCACAGATACGCAGTATTTT. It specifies CASSPRGTSGFTDTQYF.

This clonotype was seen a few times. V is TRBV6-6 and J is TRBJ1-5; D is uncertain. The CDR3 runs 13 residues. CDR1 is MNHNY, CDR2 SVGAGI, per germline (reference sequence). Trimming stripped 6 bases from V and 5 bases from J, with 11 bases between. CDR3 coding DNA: TGTGCCAGCAGGTCCTCCCGAGATCAGCCCCAGCATTTT. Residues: CASRSSRDQPQHF.

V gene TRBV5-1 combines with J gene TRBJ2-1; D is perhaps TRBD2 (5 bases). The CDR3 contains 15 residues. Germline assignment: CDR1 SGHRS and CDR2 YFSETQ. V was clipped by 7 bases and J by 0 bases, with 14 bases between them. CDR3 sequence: CASVLGESSYNEQFF. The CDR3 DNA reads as TGCGCCAGCGTACTCGGGGAGAGCTCCTACAATGAGCAGTTCTTC.

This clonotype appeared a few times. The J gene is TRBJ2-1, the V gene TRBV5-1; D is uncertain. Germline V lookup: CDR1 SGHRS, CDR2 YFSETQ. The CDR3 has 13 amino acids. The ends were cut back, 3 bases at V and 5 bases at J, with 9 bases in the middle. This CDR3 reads CASSYNTHNEQFF. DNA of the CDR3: TGCGCCAGCAGCTACAACACCCACAATGAGCAGTTCTTC.

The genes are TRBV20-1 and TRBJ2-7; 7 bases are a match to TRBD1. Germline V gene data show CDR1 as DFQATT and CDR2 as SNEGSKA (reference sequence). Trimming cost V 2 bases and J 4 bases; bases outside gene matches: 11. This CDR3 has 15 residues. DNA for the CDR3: TGCAGTGCTAGAAGTCGATCGGGACAGTCTTACGAGCAGTACTTC. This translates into CSARSRSGQSYEQYF.

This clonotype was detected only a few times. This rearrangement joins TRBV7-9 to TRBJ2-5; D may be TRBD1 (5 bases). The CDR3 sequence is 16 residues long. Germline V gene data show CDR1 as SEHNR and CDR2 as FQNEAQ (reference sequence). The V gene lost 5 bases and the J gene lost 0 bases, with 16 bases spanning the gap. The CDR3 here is CASSELDTRYQETQYF. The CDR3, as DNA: TGTGCCAGCAGCGAGCTGGACACCAGATACCAAGAGACCCAGTACTTC.

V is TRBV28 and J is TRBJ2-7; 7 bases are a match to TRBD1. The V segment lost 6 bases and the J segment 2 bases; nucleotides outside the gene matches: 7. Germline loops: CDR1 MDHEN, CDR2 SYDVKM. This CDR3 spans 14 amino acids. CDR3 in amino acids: CASRLLGQPYEQYF. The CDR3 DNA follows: TGTGCCAGCAGACTTTTGGGACAGCCCTACGAGCAGTACTTC.

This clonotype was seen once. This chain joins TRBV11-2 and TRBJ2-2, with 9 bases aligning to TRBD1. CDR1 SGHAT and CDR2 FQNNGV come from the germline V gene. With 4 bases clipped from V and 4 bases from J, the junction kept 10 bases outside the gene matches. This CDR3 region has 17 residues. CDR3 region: CASSSAGTGLPTGELFF. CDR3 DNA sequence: TGTGCCAGCAGCTCGGCCGGGACAGGGCTTCCCACCGGGGAGCTGTTTTTT. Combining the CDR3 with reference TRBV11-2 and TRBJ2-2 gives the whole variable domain EAGVAQSPRYKIIEKRQSVAFWCNPISGHATLYWYQQILGQGPKLLIQFQNNGVVDDSQLPKDRFSAERLKGVDSTLKIQPAKLEDSAVYLCASSSAGTGLPTGELFFGEGSRLTVL.

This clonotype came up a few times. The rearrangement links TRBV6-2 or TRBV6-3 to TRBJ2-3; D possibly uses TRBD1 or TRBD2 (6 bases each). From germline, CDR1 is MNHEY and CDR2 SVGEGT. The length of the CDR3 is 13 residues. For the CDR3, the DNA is TGTGCTGGGGGGCTAGCAACGGCAGATACGCAGTATTTT. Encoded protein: CAGGLATADTQYF.

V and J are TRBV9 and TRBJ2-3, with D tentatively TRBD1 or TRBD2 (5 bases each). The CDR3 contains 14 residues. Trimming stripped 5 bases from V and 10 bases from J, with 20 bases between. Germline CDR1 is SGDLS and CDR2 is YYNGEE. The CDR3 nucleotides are TGTGCCAGCAGTGATCCGGGCCCCCGAGGGGCGCAGTATTTT. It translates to CASSDPGPRGAQYF.

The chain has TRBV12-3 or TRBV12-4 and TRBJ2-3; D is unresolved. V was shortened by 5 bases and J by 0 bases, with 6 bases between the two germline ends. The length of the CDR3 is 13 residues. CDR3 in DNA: TGTGCCAGCAGTCCTGACAGCACAGATACGCAGTATTTT. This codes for CASSPDSTDTQYF.

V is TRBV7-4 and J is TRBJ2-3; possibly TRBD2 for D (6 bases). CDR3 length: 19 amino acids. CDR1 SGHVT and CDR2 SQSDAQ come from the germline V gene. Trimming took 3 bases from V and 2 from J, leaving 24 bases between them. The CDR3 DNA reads TGTGCCAGCAGCTTTCTCTCTAGCGCAAACTTCGCCTACACAGATACGCAGTATTTT. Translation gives CASSFLSSANFAYTDTQYF. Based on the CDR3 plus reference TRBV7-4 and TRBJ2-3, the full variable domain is GAGVSQSPRYKVAKRGRDVALRCDSISGHVTLYWYRQTLGQGSEVLTYSQSDAQRDKSGRPSGRFSAERPERSVSTLKIQRTEQGDSAVYLCASSFLSSANFAYTDTQYFGPGTRLTVL.

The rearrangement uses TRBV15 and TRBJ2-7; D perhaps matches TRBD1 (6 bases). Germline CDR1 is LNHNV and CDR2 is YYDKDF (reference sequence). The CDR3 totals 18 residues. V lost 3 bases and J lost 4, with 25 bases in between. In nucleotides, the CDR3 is TGTGCCACCAGCAGGGGGGCCTCGCAGGGAGTAAAGGGTTACGAGCAGTACTTC. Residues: CATSRGASQGVKGYEQYF.

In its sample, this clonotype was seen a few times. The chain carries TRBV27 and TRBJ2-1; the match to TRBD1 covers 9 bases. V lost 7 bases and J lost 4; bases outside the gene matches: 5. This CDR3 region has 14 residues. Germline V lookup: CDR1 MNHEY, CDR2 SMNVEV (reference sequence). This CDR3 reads CASTSGTGYNEQFF. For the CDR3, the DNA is TGTGCCAGCACCTCCGGGACAGGGTACAATGAGCAGTTCTTC.

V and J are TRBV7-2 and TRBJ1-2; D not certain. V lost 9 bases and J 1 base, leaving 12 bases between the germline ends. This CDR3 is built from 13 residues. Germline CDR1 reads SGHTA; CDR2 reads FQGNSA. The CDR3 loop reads CASLGGSNYGYTF. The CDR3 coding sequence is TGTGCCAGTCTGGGCGGCAGTAACTATGGCTACACCTTC.

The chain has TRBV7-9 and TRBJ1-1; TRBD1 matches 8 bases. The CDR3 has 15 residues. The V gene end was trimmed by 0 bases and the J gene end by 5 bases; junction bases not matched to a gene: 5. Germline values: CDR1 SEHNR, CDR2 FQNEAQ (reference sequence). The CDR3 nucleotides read TGTGCCAGCAGCTTAGCAGGACAGGGTCTAACTGAAGCTTTCTTT. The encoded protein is CASSLAGQGLTEAFF. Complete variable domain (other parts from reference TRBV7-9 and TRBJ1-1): DTGVSQNPRHKITKRGQNVTFRCDPISEHNRLYWYRQTLGQGPEFLTYFQNEAQLEKSRLLSDRFSAERPKGSFSTLEIQRTEQGDSAMYLCASSLAGQGLTEAFFGQGTRLTVV.

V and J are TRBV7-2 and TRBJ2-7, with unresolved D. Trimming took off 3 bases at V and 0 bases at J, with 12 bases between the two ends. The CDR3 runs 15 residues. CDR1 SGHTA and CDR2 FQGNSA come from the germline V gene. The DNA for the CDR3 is TGTGCCAGCAGCTTGTATGACGGGCCCTCCTACGAGCAGTACTTC. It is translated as CASSLYDGPSYEQYF.